This T cell receptor beta chain was observed in a study of blood T cell repertoires in COVID-19. On the study more broadly: The samples span acute and convalescent COVID-19 from the United States, Italy and Spain. T cells, B-cell-depleted T cells, or PBMCs provided the cDNA or gDNA that served as material.

CDR3 length: 15 amino acids. From germline, CDR1 is KGHDR and CDR2 SFDVKD. J lost 6 bases, V lost 4 bases, and 6 bases had no gene match. Original processing notes: Quantification of nucleated cells was approximated via reference gene primer amplification. The repertoire was sequenced with immunoSEQ multiplex PCR; TCRdb's copy has only in-frame clones and lacks some. V and J calls and clone size follow that table, whereas D and trimming were derived from the DNA. This table holds 200,000 to 250,000 clones, around four fifths found once. Patients in Seattle were enrolled during active infection, then followed longitudinally.

The V gene is TRBV24-1, the J gene TRBJ2-3; 10 bases map to TRBD2. This receptor was identified in a woman between 70 and 85 years old with COVID-19, enrolled during active disease. The sequenced material came from peripheral blood. CDR3 DNA: TGTGCCACCAGTGACCAGCGGGAGGGGGGGGATACGCAGTATTTT. Protein product: CATSDQREGGDTQYF.